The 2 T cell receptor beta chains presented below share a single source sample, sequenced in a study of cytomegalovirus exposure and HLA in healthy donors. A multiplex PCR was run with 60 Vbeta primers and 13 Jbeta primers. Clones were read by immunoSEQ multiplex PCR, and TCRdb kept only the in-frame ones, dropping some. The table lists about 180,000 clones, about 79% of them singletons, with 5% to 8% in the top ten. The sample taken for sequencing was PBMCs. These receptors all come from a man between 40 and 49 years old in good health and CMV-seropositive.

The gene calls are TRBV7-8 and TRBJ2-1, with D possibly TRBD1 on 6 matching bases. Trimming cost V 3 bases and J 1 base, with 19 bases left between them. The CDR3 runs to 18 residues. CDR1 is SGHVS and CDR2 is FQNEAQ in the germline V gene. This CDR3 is CASSLAETWTASYNEQFF. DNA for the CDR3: TGTGCCAGCAGCTTGGCCGAAACGTGGACAGCATCCTACAATGAGCAGTTCTTC. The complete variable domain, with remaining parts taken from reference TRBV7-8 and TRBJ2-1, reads GAGVSQSPRYKVAKRGQDVALRCDPISGHVSLFWYQQALGQGPEFLTYFQNEAQLDKSGLPSDRFFAERPEGSVSTLKIQRTQQEDSAVYLCASSLAETWTASYNEQFFGPGTRLTVL.

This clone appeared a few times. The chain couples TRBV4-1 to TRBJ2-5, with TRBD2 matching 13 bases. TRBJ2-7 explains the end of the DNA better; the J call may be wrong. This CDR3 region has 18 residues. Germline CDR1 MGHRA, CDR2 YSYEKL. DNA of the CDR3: TGCGCCAGCAGCCAAGTGGGGGCCCGGACTAGCGGGAGCTACGAGCAGTACTTC. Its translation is CASSQVGARTSGSYEQYF.